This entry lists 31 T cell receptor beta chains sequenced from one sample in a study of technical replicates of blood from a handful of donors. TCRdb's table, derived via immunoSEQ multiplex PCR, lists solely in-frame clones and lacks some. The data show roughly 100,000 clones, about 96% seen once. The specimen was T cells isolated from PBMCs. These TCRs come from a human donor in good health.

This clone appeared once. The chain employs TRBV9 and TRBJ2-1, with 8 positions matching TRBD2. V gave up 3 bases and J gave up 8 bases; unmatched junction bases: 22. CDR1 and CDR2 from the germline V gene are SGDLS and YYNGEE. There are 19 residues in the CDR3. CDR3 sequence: CASSARVGLAFSGSHEQFF. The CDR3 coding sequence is TGTGCCAGCAGCGCCAGGGTAGGACTAGCTTTTTCAGGCTCCCATGAGCAGTTCTTC.

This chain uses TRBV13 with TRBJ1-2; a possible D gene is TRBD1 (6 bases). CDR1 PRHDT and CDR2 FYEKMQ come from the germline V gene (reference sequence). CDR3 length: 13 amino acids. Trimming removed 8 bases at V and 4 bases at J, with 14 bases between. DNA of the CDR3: TGTGCCAGCGAGCTGGACAGAGGCTATGGCTACACCTTC. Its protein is CASELDRGYGYTF.

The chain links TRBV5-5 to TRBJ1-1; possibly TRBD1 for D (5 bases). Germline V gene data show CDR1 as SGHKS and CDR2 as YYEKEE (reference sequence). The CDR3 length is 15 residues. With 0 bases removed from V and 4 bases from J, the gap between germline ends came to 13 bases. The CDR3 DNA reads TGTGCCAGCAGCTTGGAAGTCAGGGTTGGCACTGAAGCTTTCTTT. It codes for CASSLEVRVGTEAFF.

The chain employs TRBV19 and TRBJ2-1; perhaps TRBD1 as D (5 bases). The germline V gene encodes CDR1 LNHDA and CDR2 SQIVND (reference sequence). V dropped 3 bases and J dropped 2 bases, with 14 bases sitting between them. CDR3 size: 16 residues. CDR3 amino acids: CASSMLQGKAYNEQFF. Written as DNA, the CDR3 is TGTGCCAGTAGTATGCTCCAGGGTAAGGCCTACAATGAGCAGTTCTTC.

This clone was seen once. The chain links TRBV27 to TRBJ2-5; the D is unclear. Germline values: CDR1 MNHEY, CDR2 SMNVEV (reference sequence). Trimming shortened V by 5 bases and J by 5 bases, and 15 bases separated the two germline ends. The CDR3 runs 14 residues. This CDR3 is CASSPQRPLETQYF. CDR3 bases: TGTGCCAGCAGTCCCCAGCGCCCACTCGAGACCCAGTACTTC.

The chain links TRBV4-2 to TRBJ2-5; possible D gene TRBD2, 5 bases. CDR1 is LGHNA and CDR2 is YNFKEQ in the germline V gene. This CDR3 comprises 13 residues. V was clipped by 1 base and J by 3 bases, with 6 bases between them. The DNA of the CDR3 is TGTGCCAGCAGCCAAGTACTAGAAGAGACCCAGTACTTC. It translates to CASSQVLEETQYF.

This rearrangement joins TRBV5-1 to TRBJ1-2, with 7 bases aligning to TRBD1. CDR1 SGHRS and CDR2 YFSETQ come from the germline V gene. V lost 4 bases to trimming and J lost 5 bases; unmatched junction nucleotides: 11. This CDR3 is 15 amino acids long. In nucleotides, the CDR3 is TGCGCCAGCAGCCTGGAGGGACAGTTATATTATGGCTACACCTTC. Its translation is CASSLEGQLYYGYTF.

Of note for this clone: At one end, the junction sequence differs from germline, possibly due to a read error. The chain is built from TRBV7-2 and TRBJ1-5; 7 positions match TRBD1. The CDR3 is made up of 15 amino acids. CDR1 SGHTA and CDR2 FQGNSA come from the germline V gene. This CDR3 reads CVSSRSTGDRQPQHF. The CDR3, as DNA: TGTGTCAGCAGCCGCTCTACAGGGGATCGTCAGCCCCAGCATTTT.

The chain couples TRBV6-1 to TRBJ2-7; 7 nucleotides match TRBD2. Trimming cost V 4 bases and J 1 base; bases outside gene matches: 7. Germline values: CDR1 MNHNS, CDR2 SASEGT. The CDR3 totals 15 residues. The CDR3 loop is CASSVGASGSYEQYF. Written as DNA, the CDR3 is TGTGCCAGCAGTGTTGGGGCTAGCGGTTCCTACGAGCAGTACTTC.

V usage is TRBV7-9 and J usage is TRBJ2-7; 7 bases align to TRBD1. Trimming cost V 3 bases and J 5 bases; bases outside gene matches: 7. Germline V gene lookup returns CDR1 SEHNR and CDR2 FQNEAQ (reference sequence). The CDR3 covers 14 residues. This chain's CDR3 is CASSLHRGHDEQYF. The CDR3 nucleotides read TGTGCCAGCAGCTTGCACAGGGGCCATGACGAGCAGTACTTC.

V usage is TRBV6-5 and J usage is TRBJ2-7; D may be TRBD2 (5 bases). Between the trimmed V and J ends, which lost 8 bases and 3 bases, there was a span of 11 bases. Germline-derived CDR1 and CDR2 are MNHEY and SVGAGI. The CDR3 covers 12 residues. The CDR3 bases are TGTGCCAGCCGGGGTGACGGCTACGAGCAGTACTTC. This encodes CASRGDGYEQYF.

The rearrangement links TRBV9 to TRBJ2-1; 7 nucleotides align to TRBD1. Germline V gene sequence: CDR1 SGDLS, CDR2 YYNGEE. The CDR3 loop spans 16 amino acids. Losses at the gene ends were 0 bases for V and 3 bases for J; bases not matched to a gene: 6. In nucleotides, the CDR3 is TGTGCCAGCAGCGTAGTCGGGACAGCCAGCTACAATGAGCAGTTCTTC. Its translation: CASSVVGTASYNEQFF.

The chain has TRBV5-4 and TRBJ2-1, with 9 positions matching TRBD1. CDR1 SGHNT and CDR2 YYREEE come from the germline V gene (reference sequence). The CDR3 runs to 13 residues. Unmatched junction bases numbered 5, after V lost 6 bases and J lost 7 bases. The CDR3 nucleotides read TGTGCCAGCATATCGGGACAGGGAAATGAGCAGTTCTTC. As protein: CASISGQGNEQFF.

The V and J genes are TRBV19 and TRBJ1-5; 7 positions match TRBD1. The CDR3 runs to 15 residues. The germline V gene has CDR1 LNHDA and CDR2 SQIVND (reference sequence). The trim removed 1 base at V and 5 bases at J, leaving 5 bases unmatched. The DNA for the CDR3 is TGTGCCAGTAGTATAGCTCGGGACAGTCATCAGCCCCAGCATTTT. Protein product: CASSIARDSHQPQHF.

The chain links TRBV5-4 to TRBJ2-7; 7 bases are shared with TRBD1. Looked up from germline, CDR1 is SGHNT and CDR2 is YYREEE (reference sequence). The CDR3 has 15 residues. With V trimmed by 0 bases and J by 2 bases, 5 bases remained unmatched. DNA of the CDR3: TGTGCCAGCAGCTTGGACAGGGGCCCTCCCTACGAGCAGTACTTC. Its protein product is CASSLDRGPPYEQYF.

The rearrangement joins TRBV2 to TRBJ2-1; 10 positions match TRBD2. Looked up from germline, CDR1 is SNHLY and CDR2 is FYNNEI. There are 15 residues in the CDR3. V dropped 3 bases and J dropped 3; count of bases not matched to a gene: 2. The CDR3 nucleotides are TGTGCCAGCAGTGATACTAGCGGGATCTACAATGAGCAGTTCTTC. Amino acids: CASSDTSGIYNEQFF.

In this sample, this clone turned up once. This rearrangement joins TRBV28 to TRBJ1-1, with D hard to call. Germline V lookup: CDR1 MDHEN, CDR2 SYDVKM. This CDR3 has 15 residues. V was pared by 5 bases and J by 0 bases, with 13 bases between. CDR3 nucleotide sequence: TGTGCCAGCAGTCCGAGCAGGATCATGAACACTGAAGCTTTCTTT. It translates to CASSPSRIMNTEAFF.

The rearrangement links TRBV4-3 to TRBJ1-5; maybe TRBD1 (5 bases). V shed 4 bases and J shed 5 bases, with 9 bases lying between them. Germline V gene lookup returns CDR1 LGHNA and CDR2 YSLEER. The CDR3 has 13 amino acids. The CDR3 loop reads CASSPDRYQPQHF. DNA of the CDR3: TGCGCCAGCAGCCCAGACAGATATCAGCCCCAGCATTTT.

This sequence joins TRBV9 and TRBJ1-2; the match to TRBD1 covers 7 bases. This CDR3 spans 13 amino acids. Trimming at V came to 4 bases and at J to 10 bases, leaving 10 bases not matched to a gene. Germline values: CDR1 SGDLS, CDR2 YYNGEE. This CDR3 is CASSTDRDIVYTF. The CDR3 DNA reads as TGTGCCAGCAGCACAGACAGGGACATCGTCTACACCTTC.

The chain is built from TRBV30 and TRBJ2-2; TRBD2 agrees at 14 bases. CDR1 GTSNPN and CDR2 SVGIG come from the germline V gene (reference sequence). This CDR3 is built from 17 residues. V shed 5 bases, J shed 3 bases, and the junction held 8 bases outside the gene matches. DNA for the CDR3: TGTGCCTGGGGGGGACTAGCGGGAGTTCGGGACACCGGGGAGCTGTTTTTT. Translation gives CAWGGLAGVRDTGELFF.

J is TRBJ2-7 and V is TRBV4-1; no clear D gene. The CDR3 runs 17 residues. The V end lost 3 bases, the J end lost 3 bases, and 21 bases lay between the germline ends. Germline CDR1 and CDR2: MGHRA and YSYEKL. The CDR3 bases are TGCGCCAGCAGCCACCTTTTCCCAGGCCTAAATCGCTACGAGCAGTACTTC. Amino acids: CASSHLFPGLNRYEQYF.

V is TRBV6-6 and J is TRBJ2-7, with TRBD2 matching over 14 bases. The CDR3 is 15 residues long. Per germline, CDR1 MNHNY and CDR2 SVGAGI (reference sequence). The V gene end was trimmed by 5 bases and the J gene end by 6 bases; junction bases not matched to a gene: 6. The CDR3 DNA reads TGTGCCAGCAGTGGCGGACTAGCGGGAGGTCGCGAGCAGTACTTC. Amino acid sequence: CASSGGLAGGREQYF.

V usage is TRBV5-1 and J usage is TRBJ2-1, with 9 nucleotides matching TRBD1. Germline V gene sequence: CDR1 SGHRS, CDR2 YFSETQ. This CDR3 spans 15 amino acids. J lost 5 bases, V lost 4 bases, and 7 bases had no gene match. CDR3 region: CASSEGQGLHNEQFF. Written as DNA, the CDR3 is TGCGCCAGCAGCGAGGGACAGGGCCTCCACAATGAGCAGTTCTTC.

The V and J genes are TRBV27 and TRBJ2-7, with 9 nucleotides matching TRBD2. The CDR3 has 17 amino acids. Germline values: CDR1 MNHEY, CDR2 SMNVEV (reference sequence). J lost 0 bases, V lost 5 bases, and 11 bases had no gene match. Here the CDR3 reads CASSPLLAGKFSYEQYF. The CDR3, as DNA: TGTGCCAGCAGTCCCCTACTAGCGGGTAAATTCTCCTACGAGCAGTACTTC.

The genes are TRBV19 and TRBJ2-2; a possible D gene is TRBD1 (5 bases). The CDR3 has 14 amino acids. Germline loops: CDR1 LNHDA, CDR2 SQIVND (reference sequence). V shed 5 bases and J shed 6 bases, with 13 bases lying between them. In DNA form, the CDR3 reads TGTGCCAGTAGTGTTCAGGGTGAGGCCGGGGAGCTGTTTTTT. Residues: CASSVQGEAGELFF.

DNA of the CDR3: TGTGCCAGCAGCTCCTCTCGACTAGCGGGAAAGAACAATGAGCAGTTCTTC. Encoded protein: CASSSSRLAGKNNEQFF. The rearrangement links TRBV11-2 to TRBJ2-1; 11 bases line up with TRBD2. V lost 4 bases to trimming and J lost 5 bases; unmatched junction nucleotides: 10. The CDR3 has 17 residues. The V gene's germline CDR1 is SGHAT and CDR2 FQNNGV.

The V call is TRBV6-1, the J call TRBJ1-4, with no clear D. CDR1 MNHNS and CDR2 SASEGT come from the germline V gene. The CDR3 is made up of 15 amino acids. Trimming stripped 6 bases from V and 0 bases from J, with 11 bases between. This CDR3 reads CASRNYRSTNEKLFF. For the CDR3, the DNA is TGTGCCAGCAGAAACTATAGGTCAACTAATGAAAAACTGTTTTTT.

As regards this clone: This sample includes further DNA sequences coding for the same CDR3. The CDR3 reads CASSLDSYGYTF. CDR3 DNA: TGTGCCAGCAGCTTAGACTCCTATGGCTACACCTTC. This chain links TRBV5-4 with TRBJ1-2; no clear D gene. Germline V gene sequence: CDR1 SGHNT, CDR2 YYREEE (reference sequence). The CDR3 covers 12 residues. V was cut by 2 bases and J by 4 bases, with 6 bases left in between.

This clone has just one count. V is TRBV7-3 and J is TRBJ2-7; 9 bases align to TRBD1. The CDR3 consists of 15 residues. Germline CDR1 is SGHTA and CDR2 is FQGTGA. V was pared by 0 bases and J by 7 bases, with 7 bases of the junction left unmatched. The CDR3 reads CASSLTLQGASEQYF. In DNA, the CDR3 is TGTGCCAGCAGCTTAACTCTACAGGGGGCCTCGGAGCAGTACTTC. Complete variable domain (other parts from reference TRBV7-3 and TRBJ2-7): GAGVSQTPSNKVTEKGKYVELRCDPISGHTALYWYRQSLGQGPEFLIYFQGTGAADDSGLPNDRFFAVRPEGSVSTLKIQRTERGDSAVYLCASSLTLQGASEQYFGPGTRLTVT.

DNA for the CDR3: TGTGCCAGCTCACCACCGGACAGCTATTACAATGAGCAGTTCTTC. Its protein is CASSPPDSYYNEQFF. The chain is built from TRBV18 and TRBJ2-1; tentatively, D is TRBD1 (6 bases). CDR1 is KGHSH, CDR2 LQKENI, per germline. The CDR3 is made up of 15 amino acids. The germline V and J ends were trimmed by 0 bases and 4 bases, with 10 bases remaining between them.

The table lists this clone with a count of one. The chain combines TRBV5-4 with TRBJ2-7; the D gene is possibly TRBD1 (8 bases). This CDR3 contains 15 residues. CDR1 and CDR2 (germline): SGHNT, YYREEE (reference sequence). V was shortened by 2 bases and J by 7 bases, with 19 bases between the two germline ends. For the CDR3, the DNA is TGTGCCAGCAGCTTCCAGGGGGCTAGCGGATCGGAGCAGTACTTC. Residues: CASSFQGASGSEQYF.